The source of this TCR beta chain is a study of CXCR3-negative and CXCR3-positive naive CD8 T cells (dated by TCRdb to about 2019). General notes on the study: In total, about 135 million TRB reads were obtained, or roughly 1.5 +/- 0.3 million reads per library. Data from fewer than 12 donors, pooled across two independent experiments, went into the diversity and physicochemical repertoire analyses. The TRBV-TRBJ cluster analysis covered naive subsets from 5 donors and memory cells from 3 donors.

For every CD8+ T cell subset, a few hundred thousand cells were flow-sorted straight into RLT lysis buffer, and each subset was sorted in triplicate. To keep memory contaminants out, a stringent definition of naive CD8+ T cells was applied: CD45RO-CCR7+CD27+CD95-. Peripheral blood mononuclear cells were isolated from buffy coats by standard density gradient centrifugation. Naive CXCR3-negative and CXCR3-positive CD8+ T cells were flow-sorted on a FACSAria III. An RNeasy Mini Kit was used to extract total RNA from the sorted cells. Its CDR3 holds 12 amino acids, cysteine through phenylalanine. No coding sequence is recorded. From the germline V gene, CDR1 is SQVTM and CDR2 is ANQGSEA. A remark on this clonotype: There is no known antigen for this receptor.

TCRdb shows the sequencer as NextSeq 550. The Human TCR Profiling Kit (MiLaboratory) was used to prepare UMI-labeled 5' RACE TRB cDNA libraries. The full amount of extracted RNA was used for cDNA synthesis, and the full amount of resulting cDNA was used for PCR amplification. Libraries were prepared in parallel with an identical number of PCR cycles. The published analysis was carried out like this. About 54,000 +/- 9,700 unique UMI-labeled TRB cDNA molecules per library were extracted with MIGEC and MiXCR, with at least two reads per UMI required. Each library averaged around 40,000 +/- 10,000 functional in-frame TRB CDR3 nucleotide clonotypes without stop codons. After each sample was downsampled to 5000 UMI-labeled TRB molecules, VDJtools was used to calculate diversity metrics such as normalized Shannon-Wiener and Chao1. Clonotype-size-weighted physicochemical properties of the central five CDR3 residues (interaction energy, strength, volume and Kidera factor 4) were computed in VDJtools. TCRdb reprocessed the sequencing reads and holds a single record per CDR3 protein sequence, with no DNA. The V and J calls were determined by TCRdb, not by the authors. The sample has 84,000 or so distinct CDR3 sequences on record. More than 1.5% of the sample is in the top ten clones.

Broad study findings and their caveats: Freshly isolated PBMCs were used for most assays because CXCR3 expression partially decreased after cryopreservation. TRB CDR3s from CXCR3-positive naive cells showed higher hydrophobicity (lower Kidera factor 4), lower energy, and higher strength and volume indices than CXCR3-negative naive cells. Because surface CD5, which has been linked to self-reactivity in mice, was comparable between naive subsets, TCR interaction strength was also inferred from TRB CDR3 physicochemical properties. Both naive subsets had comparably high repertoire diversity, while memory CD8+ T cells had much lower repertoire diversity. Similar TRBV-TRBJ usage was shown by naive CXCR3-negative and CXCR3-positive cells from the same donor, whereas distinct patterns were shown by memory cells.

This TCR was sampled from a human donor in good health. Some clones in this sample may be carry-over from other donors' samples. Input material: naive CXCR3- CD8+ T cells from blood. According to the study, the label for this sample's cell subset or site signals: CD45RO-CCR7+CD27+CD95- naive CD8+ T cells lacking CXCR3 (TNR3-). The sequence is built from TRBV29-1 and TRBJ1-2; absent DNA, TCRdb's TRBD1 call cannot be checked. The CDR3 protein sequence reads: CGSGHLDYGYTF.